This TCR beta chain was sequenced during a study of blood T cell repertoires in COVID-19. Study details: COVID-19 samples collected from the United States, Italy and Spain covered acute and convalescent phases.

The authors' processing: Nucleated cell number was recorded as an estimate derived from reference gene primer amplification. Profiled with immunoSEQ multiplex PCR; TCRdb holds only in-frame clones, not every one. That table is the source of V, J and clone size, and D and trimming were worked out from the DNA. The table lists some 230,000 clones, roughly 80% of them singletons. Which cohort a participant joined came from the clinical history participants gave. Per the germline V gene, CDR1 is SGHRS and CDR2 is YFSETQ. CDR3 length: 15 residues. Trimming at V came to 4 bases and at J to 6 bases, leaving 10 bases not matched to a gene.

The sample consisted of PBMCs or T cells enriched from blood (not recorded which). The chain employs TRBV5-1 and TRBJ2-3; TRBD2 matches 8 bases. This sequence was found in a woman between 40 and 50 years old with acute COVID-19. CDR3: CASSPGTSLYDTQYF. In DNA form, the CDR3 reads TGCGCCAGCAGCCCAGGGACTAGTCTATACGATACGCAGTATTTT. The full variable domain, rest sourced from reference TRBV5-1 and TRBJ2-3, is KAGVTQTPRYLIKTRGQQVTLSCSPISGHRSVSWYQQTPGQGLQFLFEYFSETQRNKGNFPGRFSGRQFSNSRSEMNVSTLELGDSALYLCASSPGTSLYDTQYFGPGTRLTVL.